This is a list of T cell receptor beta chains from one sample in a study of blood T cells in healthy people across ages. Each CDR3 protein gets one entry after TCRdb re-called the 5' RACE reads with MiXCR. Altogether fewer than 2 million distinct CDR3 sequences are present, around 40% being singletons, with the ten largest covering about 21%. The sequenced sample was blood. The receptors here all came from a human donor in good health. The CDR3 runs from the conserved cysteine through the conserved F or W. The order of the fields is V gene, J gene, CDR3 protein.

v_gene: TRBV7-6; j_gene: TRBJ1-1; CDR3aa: CASSLGGRMAFF
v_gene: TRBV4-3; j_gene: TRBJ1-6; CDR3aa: CASSHGTGQSSYNSPLHF
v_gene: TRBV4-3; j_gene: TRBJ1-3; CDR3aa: CASSQAEGFSGNTIYF
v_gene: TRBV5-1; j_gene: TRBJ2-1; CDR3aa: CAGSLDTGSYNEQFF
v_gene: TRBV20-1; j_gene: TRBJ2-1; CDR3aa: CSASRVGEYNEQFF
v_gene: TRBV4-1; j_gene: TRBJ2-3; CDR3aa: CASSPKDQRGEMTDTQYF
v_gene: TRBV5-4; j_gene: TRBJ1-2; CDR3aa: CASSLGQLRSYGYTF
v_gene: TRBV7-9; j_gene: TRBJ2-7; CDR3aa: CAGSHTGTAFYEQYF
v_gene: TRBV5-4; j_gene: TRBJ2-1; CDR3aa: CASSLDWQGNEQFF
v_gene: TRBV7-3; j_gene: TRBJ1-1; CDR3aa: CASSQTMNSEAFF
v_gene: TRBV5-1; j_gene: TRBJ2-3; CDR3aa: CASSPLAPPSTDTQYF
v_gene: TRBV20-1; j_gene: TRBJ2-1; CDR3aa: CSARGHRIENSDEQFF
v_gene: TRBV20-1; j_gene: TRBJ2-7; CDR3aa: CSALIPGLASYEQYF
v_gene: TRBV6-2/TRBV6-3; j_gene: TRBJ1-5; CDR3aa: CASSYGRYGNQPQHF
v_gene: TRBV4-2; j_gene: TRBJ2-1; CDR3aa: CASSASKGHNEQFF
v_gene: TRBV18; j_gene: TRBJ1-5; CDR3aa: CATKTTAVEPQHF
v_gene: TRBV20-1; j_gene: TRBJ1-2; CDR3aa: CSASDTVDYGYTF
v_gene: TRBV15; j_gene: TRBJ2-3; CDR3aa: CATSGEIEEDTQYF
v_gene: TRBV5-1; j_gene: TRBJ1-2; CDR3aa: CASSLEVGSDGYTF
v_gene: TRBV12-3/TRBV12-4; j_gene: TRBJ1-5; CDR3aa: CASSHPGLGRGNQPQHF
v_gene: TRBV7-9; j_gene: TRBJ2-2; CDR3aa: CASSPSRDSYAGELFF
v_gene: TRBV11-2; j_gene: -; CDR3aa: CASSFGLAGLNEQYF
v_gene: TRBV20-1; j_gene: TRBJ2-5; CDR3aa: CSAGRMGRDTPGETQYF
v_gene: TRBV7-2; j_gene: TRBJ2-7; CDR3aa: CASSLALAAYGQYF
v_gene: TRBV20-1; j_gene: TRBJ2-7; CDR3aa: CSARPHRQANYEQYF
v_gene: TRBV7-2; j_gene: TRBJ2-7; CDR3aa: CAGSRTSTGSYEQYF
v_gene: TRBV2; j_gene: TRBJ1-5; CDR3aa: CASSEYQSGFQPQHF
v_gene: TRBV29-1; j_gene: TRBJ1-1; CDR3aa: CSVSPGPEAFF
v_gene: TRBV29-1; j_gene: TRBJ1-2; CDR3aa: CSIDRDRGFDYGYTF
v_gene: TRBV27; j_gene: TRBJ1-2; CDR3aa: CASCLFFGDSNYGYTF
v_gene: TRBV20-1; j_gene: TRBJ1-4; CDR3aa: CSARREKLFF
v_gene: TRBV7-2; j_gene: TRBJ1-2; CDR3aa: CASSLSGGQGYGYTF
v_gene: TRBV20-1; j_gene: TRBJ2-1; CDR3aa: CSAPGYHEQFF
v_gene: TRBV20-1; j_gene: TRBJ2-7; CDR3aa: CSALGDRVGVGHPPYEQYF
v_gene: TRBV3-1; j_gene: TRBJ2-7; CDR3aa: CASSRTGQGSEQYF
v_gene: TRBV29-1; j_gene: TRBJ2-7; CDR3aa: CSVGRDTYEQYF
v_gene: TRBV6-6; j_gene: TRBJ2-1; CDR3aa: CATNRARGGSNEQFF
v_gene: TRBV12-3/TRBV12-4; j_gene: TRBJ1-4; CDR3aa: CASSAGDRTEKLFF
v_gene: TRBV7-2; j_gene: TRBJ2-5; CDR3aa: CASSGRRRSQETQYF
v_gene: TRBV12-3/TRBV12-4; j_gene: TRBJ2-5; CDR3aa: CASRTGSQETQYF
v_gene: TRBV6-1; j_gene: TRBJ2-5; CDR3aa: CASSTFRTRQETQYF
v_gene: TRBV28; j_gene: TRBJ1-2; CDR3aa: CASSLFTDGGYTF
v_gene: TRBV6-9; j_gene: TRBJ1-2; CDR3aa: CAIGPRGLGGYTF
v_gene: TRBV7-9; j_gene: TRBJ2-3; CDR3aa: CASSLLGASDTQYF
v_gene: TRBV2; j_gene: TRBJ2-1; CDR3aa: CASSSDRREQFF
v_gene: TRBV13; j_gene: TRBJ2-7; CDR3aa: CASSPQQGMTNEQYF
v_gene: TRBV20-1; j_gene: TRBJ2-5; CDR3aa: CSAGWTSRETQYF
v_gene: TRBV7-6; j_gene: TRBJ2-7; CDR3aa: CASSLARVTYEQYF